One and the same sample provided the 20 T cell receptor beta chains below, sequenced in a study of Graves' ophthalmopathy and Graves' hyperthyroidism. RNA transcripts were the source from which TCR beta CDR3 regions were amplified. In the first round, RT-PCR was carried out with HTBI primers, and a multiplex PCR formed the second round. From the multiplex PCR reads, TCRdb called clonotypes with MiXCR, one entry per CDR3 protein. Of 200,000 to 250,000 distinct CDR3 sequences listed, approximately 28% are singletons. Sequenced input: peripheral blood. All receptors derive from a middle-aged man with Graves' ophthalmopathy.

This clonotype was observed many times. This sequence joins TRBV18 and TRBJ2-5, with unresolved D. Trimming removed 6 bases from V and 2 bases from J, with 10 bases in between. Germline assignment: CDR1 KGHSH and CDR2 LQKENI. The CDR3 contains 13 residues. In nucleotides, the CDR3 is TGTGCCAGCTCTTCGTCCCTTCAAGAGACCCAGTACTTC. This codes for CASSSSLQETQYF.

This clonotype was found many times. This chain connects TRBV5-1 to TRBJ1-6; D ambiguous. CDR1 SGHRS and CDR2 YFSETQ come from the germline V gene. This CDR3 comprises 13 residues. V was shortened by 3 bases and J by 10 bases, with 11 bases between the two germline ends. The CDR3 spells CASSSGVGSPLHF. In DNA form, the CDR3 reads TGCGCCAGCAGCTCGGGAGTGGGGTCACCCCTCCACTTT.

This clonotype was seen ten or more times. The chain recombines TRBV7-2 with TRBJ2-7; D is unresolved. The CDR3 is 12 amino acids. V was shortened by 5 bases and J by 7 bases, with 12 bases between the two germline ends. CDR1 and CDR2 (germline): SGHTA, FQGNSA. The CDR3 DNA follows: TGTGCCAGCAGCCCCACCCCAGAAGAGCAGTACTTC. Translation: CASSPTPEEQYF.

This clonotype was recorded at least ten times. The chain uses TRBV7-3 and TRBJ2-7, with 9 bases identical to TRBD2. V lost 2 bases, J lost 3 bases, and 8 bases stayed unmatched. Germline CDR1 is SGHTA and CDR2 is FQGTGA. CDR3 size: 16 residues. CDR3 nucleotides: TGTGCCAGCAGCTTATTCGGTAGCGGGAGTTACTACGAGCAGTACTTC. Translation gives CASSLFGSGSYYEQYF. The entire variable domain, with the rest obtained from reference TRBV7-3 and TRBJ2-7, is as follows: GAGVSQTPSNKVTEKGKYVELRCDPISGHTALYWYRQSLGQGPEFLIYFQGTGAADDSGLPNDRFFAVRPEGSVSTLKIQRTERGDSAVYLCASSLFGSGSYYEQYFGPGTRLTVT.

This clonotype was seen repeatedly, ten times or more. V usage is TRBV3-1 and J usage is TRBJ2-2; the D gene is possibly TRBD2 (5 bases). The CDR3 loop spans 17 amino acids. From germline, CDR1 is LGHDT and CDR2 YNNKEL (reference sequence). The V gene lost 4 bases and the J gene lost 4 bases, with 19 bases spanning the gap. This chain's CDR3 is CASSLLVGERFTGELFF. The CDR3 coding sequence is TGTGCCAGCAGCCTTCTAGTCGGGGAGAGGTTCACCGGGGAGCTGTTTTTT.

Many counts were recorded for this clonotype. The chain joins TRBV29-1 to TRBJ2-7; D is ambiguous. The CDR3 length is 12 residues. The germline V gene encodes CDR1 SQVTM and CDR2 ANQGSEA. The V and J ends lost 3 bases and 2 bases respectively, with 8 bases between them. The CDR3: CSVEPSAYEQYF. As DNA, the CDR3 is TGCAGCGTTGAGCCCTCAGCCTACGAGCAGTACTTC.

The chain carries TRBV7-2 and TRBJ1-2; weak D call: TRBD1 (5 bases). Trimming pared 5 bases from V and 7 bases from J, leaving 17 bases between. CDR1 is SGHTA, CDR2 FQGNSA, per germline. The CDR3 sequence is 14 residues long. The CDR3 region is CASSQSRDLSGYTF. Written as DNA, the CDR3 is TGTGCCAGCAGCCAATCCCGGGACCTAAGTGGCTACACCTTC. The full variable domain, in which reference TRBV7-2 and TRBJ1-2 provide the parts outside the CDR3, is GAGVSQSPSNKVTEKGKDVELRCDPISGHTALYWYRQSLGQGLEFLIYFQGNSAPDKSGLPSDRFSAERTGGSVSTLTIQRTQQEDSAVYLCASSQSRDLSGYTFGSGTRLTVV.

This clonotype was recorded many times. The V call is TRBV12-3 or TRBV12-4, the J call TRBJ1-5; perhaps TRBD1 as D (5 bases). The CDR3 covers 13 residues. Trimming took 6 bases from V and 7 from J, leaving 13 bases between them. The CDR3 here is CASRGDSVQPQHF. For the CDR3, the DNA is TGTGCCAGCAGGGGGGACTCAGTACAGCCCCAGCATTTT.

This clonotype appeared once. The chain joins TRBV6-2 or TRBV6-3 to TRBJ1-1; 8 bases fit TRBD1. CDR1 and CDR2 from the germline V gene are MNHEY and SVGEGT. V trimming: 5 bases; J trimming: 11 bases; junction bases outside the gene matches: 10. The CDR3 is 13 amino acids. The CDR3: CASSDTDRGEAFF. The CDR3 region has the DNA TGTGCCAGCAGTGACACCGACAGGGGTGAGGCTTTCTTT.

This chain joins TRBV10-1 and TRBJ1-1; 7 bases are shared with TRBD1. J was trimmed by 2 bases and V by 0 bases; bases with no gene match: 6. CDR1 and CDR2 (germline): WNHNN, SYGVQD (reference sequence). The CDR3 sequence is 16 residues long. CDR3 region: CASSESVGQSNTEAFF. Here the CDR3 DNA reads TGCGCCAGCAGTGAGTCTGTGGGACAGTCCAACACTGAAGCTTTCTTT.

This clonotype was detected many times. This chain uses TRBV12-3 or TRBV12-4 with TRBJ2-7, with 7 bases identical to TRBD1. V lost 6 bases and J lost 4; bases outside the gene matches: 3. This CDR3 comprises 12 residues. In DNA, the CDR3 is TGTGCCAGCAGCAGGACAGGTTACGAGCAGTACTTC. This codes for CASSRTGYEQYF.

At least ten counts were recorded for this clonotype. The germline gene is not matched at one end of the junction; a read error may be the cause. V and J are TRBV19 and TRBJ2-5; tentatively, D is TRBD2 (5 bases). The CDR3 extends over 15 amino acids. Germline V gene data show CDR1 as LNHDA and CDR2 as SQIVND (reference sequence). CDR3: CASSIDQEDQETQYF. The CDR3 region has the DNA TGTGCCAGTAGTATAGATCAGGAGGACCAGGAGACCCAGTACTTC.

The J gene is TRBJ1-1, the V gene TRBV6-2 or TRBV6-3; D may be TRBD1 (6 bases). Per germline, CDR1 MNHEY and CDR2 SVGEGT. With 5 bases removed from V and 5 bases from J, the gap between germline ends came to 15 bases. The CDR3 covers 14 residues. CDR3 amino acids: CASSLFSGATEAFF. For the CDR3, the DNA is TGTGCCAGCAGTCTCTTTTCAGGGGCTACTGAAGCTTTCTTT.

The table lists this clonotype with many counts. V gene TRBV6-2 or TRBV6-3 combines with J gene TRBJ2-2; D perhaps matches TRBD2 (6 bases). From germline, CDR1 is MNHEY and CDR2 SVGEGT. This CDR3 comprises 17 residues. The germline V and J ends were trimmed by 5 bases and 0 bases, with 16 bases remaining between them. The CDR3 DNA sequence: TGTGCCAGCAGTCTAACCCGACTAGGGACGAACACCGGGGAGCTGTTTTTT. This codes for CASSLTRLGTNTGELFF.

This clonotype appeared many times. V and J are TRBV11-2 and TRBJ2-5; D is ambiguous. The germline V gene encodes CDR1 SGHAT and CDR2 FQNNGV. The CDR3 loop spans 12 amino acids. The ends were cut back, 6 bases at V and 2 bases at J, with 7 bases in the middle. CDR3 region: CASRAAQETQYF. DNA of the CDR3: TGTGCCAGCAGGGCAGCACAAGAGACCCAGTACTTC.

V is TRBV7-9 and J is TRBJ2-3; 9 nucleotides match TRBD2. Germline V gene lookup returns CDR1 SEHNR and CDR2 FQNEAQ (reference sequence). V lost 6 bases to trimming and J lost 1 base; unmatched junction nucleotides: 2. The CDR3 is 14 amino acids. Written as DNA, the CDR3 is TGTGCCAGCAGTCGACTAGCGGGCACAGATACGCAGTATTTT. Translating gives CASSRLAGTDTQYF. Filled out from reference TRBV7-9 and TRBJ2-3, the complete variable domain reads DTGVSQNPRHKITKRGQNVTFRCDPISEHNRLYWYRQTLGQGPEFLTYFQNEAQLEKSRLLSDRFSAERPKGSFSTLEIQRTEQGDSAMYLCASSRLAGTDTQYFGPGTRLTVL.

Many counts were recorded for this clonotype. V gene TRBV11-2 combines with J gene TRBJ2-5; D is ambiguous. V lost 5 bases and J 5 bases, leaving 15 bases between the germline ends. This CDR3 region has 14 residues. The germline gives CDR1 SGHAT, CDR2 FQNNGV. This chain's CDR3 is CASSTAPAVETQYF. The CDR3 region has the DNA TGTGCCAGCAGCACAGCTCCGGCGGTCGAGACCCAGTACTTC.

This clonotype was seen at least ten times. The chain carries TRBV28 and TRBJ2-5, with 12 bases fitting TRBD2. The V gene's germline CDR1 is MDHEN and CDR2 SYDVKM. V lost 4 bases and J lost 3; bases outside the gene matches: 12. This CDR3 spans 18 amino acids. CDR3: CASSWGLTSGSFEETQYF. The CDR3 nucleotides are TGTGCCAGCAGTTGGGGCCTGACTAGCGGGAGCTTCGAAGAGACCCAGTACTTC.

This clonotype was detected ten times or more. The chain is built from TRBV5-1 and TRBJ2-7; tentatively, D is TRBD2 (6 bases). The CDR3 has 15 residues. V was shortened by 1 base and J by 4 bases, with 15 bases between the two germline ends. Looked up from germline, CDR1 is SGHRS and CDR2 is YFSETQ. This chain's CDR3 is CASSLLGTGGYEQYF. CDR3 DNA sequence: TGCGCCAGCAGCTTGTTAGGGACTGGCGGGTACGAGCAGTACTTC.

This clonotype was seen ten or more times. The rearrangement joins TRBV27 to TRBJ2-5, with 13 bases fitting TRBD2. The CDR3 covers 16 residues. After removal of 5 bases from V and 1 base from J, the junction contained 4 bases not matched to a gene. Germline V lookup: CDR1 MNHEY, CDR2 SMNVEV (reference sequence). CDR3 DNA sequence: TGTGCCAGCAGTCAGGGACTAGCGGGATCCCAAGAGACCCAGTACTTC. As protein: CASSQGLAGSQETQYF.